This T cell receptor (beta chain) was observed in a study of T cell responses to AZD1222 COVID-19 vaccine. TCRdb keeps only in-frame clones here, not all; method: immunoSEQ multiplex PCR. The table shows 180,000 or so clones, with about 92% occurring only once. Trimming took off 0 bases at V and 1 base at J, with 9 bases between the two ends. Germline CDR1 is LNHNV and CDR2 is YYDKDF (reference sequence). This CDR3 is built from 15 residues. It was second doses at about 4 or about 12 weeks that were pooled. A remark on this clone: Its antigen is unknown.

General study points: Spike-specific TCR breadth and depth both grew after two AZD1222 doses. Dominant CD4 TCR responses targeted spike regions 160-218 and 743-854.

V is TRBV15 and J is TRBJ1-1; no reliable D call. The clonotype originates from an adult who received the AZD1222 COVID-19 vaccine. The specimen was peripheral blood, collected 28 days after the second AZD1222 dose. In nucleotides, the CDR3 is TGTGCCACCAGCAGAGACTCGAAGCAGAACACTGAAGCTTTCTTT. It is translated as CATSRDSKQNTEAFF.